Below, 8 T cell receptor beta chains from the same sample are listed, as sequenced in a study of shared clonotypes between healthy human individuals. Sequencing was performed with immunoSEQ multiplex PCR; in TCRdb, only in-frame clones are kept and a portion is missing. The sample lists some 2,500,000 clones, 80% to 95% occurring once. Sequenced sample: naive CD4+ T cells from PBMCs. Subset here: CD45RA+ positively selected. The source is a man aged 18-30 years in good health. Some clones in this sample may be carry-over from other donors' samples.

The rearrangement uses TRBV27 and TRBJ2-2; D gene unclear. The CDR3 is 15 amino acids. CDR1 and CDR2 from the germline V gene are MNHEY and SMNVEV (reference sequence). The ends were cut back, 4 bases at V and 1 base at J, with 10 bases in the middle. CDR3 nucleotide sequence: TGTGCCAGCAGTTCTCCCTTGAAGAACACCGGGGAGCTGTTTTTT. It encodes CASSSPLKNTGELFF.

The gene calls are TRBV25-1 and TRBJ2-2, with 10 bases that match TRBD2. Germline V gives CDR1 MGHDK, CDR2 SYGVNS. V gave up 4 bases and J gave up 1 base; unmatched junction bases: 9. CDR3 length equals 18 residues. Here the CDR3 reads CASSGLYSGRQNTGELFF. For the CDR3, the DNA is TGTGCCAGCAGTGGGCTATATAGCGGGAGGCAGAACACCGGGGAGCTGTTTTTT.

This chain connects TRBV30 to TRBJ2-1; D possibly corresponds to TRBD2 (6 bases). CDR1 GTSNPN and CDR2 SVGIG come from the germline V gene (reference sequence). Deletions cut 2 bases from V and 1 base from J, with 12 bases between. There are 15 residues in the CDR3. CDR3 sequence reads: CAWSSGRDSYNEQFF. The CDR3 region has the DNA TGTGCCTGGAGTAGCGGGCGGGATTCCTACAATGAGCAGTTCTTC.

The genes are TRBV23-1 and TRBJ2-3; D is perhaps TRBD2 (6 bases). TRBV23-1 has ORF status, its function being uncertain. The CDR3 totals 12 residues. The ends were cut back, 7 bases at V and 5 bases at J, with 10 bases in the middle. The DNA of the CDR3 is TGCGCCAGCACTGGGGGGTTAGATACGCAGTATTTT. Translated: CASTGGLDTQYF.

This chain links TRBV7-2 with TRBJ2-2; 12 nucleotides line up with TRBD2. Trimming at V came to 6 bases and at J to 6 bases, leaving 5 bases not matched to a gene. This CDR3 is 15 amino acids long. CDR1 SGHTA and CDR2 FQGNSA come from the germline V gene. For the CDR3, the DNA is TGTGCCAGCAGACATGGACTAGCGGGGCCCGGGGAGCTGTTTTTT. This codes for CASRHGLAGPGELFF.

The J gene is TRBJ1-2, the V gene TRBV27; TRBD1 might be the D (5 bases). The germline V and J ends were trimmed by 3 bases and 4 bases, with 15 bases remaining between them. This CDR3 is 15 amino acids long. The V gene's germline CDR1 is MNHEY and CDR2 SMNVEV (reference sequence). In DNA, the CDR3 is TGTGCCAGCAGTTTCGGTTCCAGGACAATCTATGGCTACACCTTC. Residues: CASSFGSRTIYGYTF.

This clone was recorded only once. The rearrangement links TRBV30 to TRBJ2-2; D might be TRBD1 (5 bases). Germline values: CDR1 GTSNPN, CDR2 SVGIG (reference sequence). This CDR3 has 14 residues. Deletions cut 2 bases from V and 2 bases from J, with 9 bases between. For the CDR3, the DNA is TGTGCCTGGAGTAAGGGGCCAAACACCGGGGAGCTGTTTTTT. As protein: CAWSKGPNTGELFF. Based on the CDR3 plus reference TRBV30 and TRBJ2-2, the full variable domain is SQTIHQWPATLVQPVGSPLSLECTVEGTSNPNLYWYRQAAGRGLQLLFYSVGIGQISSEVPQNLSASRPQDRQFILSSKKLLLSDSGFYLCAWSKGPNTGELFFGEGSRLTVL.

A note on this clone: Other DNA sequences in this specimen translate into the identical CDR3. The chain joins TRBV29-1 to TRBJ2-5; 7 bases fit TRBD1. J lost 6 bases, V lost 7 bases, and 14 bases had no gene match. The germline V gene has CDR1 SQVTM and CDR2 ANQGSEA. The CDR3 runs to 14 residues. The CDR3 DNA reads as TGCAGCGCTATGGGACAGTGGGAAGCCAAGACCCAGTACTTC. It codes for CSAMGQWEAKTQYF.